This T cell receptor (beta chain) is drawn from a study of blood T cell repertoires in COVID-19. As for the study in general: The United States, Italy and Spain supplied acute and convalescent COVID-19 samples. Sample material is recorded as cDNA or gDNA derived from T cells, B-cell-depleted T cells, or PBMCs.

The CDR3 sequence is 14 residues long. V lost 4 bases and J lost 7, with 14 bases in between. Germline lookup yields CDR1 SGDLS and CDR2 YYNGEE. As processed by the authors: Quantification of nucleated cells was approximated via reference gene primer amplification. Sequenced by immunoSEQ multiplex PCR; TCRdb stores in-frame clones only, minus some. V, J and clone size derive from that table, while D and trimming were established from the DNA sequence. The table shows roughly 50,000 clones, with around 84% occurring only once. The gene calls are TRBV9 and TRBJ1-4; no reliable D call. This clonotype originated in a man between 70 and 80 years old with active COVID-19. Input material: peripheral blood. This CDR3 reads CASSPQVEPEKLFF. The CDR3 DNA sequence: TGTGCCAGCAGCCCCCAGGTCGAACCTGAAAAACTGTTTTTT.